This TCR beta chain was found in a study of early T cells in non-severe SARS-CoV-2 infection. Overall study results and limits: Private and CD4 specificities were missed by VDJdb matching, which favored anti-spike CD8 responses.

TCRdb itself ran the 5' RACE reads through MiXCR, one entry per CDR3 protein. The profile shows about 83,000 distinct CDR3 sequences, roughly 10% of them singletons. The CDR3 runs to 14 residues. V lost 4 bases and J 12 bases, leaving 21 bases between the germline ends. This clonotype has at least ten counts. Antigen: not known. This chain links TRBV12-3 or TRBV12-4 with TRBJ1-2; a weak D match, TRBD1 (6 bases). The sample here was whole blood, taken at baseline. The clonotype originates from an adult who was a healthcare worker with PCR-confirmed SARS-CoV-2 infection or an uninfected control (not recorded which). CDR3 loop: CASSYGRGAVGDTF. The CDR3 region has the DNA TGTGCCAGCAGTTACGGGCGGGGGGCAGTCGGCGACACCTTC.